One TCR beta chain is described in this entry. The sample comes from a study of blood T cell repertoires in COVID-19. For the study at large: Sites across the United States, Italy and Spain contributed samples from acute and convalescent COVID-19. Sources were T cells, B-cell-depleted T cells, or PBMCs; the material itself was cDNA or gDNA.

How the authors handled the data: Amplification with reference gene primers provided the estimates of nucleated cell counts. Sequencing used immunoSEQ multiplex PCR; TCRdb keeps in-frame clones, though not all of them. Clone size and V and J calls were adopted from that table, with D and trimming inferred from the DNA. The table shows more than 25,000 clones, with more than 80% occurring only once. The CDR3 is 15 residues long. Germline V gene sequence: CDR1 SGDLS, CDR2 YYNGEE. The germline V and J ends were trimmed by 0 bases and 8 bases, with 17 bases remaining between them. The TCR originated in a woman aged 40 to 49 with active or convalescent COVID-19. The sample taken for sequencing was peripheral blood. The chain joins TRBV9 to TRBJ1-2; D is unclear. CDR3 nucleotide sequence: TGTGCCAGCAGCGTAGGGCCAGACCGAACGGGGGGCTACACCTTC. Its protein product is CASSVGPDRTGGYTF. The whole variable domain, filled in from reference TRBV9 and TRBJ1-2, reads DSGVTQTPKHLITATGQRVTLRCSPRSGDLSVYWYQQSLDQGLQFLIQYYNGEERAKGNILERFSAQQFPDLHSELNLSSLELGDSALYFCASSVGPDRTGGYTFGSGTRLTVV.